The 3 T cell receptor beta chains in this list originate from one sample, sequenced in a study of T cell repertoires in cytomegalovirus infection. TCRdb used MiXCR to reprocess the reads, holding one entry per CDR3 protein. The data contain some 100,000 distinct CDR3 sequences, around 22% of them singletons. Sequences were obtained from CD8+ T cells from PBMCs. Every receptor here comes from a human donor in good health (CMV status not recorded). Some clones in this sample may be carry-over from other donors' samples.

This clonotype came up a few times. The rearrangement uses TRBV20-1 and TRBJ1-6; D not resolved. V was trimmed by 3 bases and J by 7 bases, leaving 7 bases between them. CDR1 and CDR2 from the germline V gene are DFQATT and SNEGSKA (reference sequence). This CDR3 contains 12 residues. CDR3 sequence reads: CSASFLNSPLHF. The CDR3 coding sequence is TGCAGTGCTAGTTTTCTGAATTCACCCCTCCACTTT.

This clonotype occurred a few times. The chain is built from TRBV7-8 and TRBJ2-1, with D tentatively TRBD1 or TRBD2 (6 bases each). CDR1 is SGHVS, CDR2 FQNEAQ, per germline. V lost 8 bases to trimming and J lost 6 bases, with 20 bases between them. The CDR3 is 15 amino acids. CDR3 bases: TGTGCCAGCTACGGGGGCGCAGTCTCGGGCAATGAGCAGTTCTTC. It codes for CASYGGAVSGNEQFF.

This clonotype was observed many times. CDR3 loop: CAPGDDPYEQYF. DNA of the CDR3: TGTGCCCCCGGGGACGACCCATACGAGCAGTACTTC. The chain combines TRBV7-9 with TRBJ2-7; either TRBD1 or TRBD2 may supply D (5 bases each). The CDR3 covers 12 residues. Trimming took 11 bases from V and 4 from J, leaving 15 bases between them. Germline V gene data show CDR1 as SEHNR and CDR2 as FQNEAQ (reference sequence).